Listed below are T cell receptor beta chains from one sample, sequenced in a study of T cells after yellow fever vaccination. TCRdb itself ran the 5' RACE reads through MiXCR, one entry per CDR3 protein. The sample has a few hundred thousand distinct CDR3 sequences, around 3.6% seen once; the top ten hold 23%. This specimen consisted of PBMCs, obtained on the day of the yellow fever booster vaccination. These receptors were collected from a man aged 18-30 years who received the YFV17D yellow fever vaccine. CDR3s include the opening cysteine and the closing phenylalanine or tryptophan. The D gene is left open where the match is weak. Clone size, where shown, is once, few, many, or a class for clones that have expanded.

size	D	J	V	DNA	CDR3
NA	NA	TRBJ1-4	TRBV7-9	TGTGCCAGCAGCTACGGGACAATTACTAATGAAAAACTGTTTTTT	CASSYGTITNEKLFF
few	NA	TRBJ2-1	TRBV5-1	TGCGCCAGCAGCTTGAACCCAACCCCCCGCTCCTACAATGAGCAGTTCTTC	CASSLNPTPRSYNEQFF
NA	TRBD2	TRBJ2-7	TRBV12-3/TRBV12-4	TGTGCCAGCAGTTTCTCCAGCGGGGGTACCTACGAGCAGTACTTC	CASSFSSGGTYEQYF
many	NA	TRBJ2-7	TRBV10-2	TGCGCCAGCAGGGAACTCTACGAGCAGTACTTC	CASRELYEQYF
NA	TRBD1	TRBJ1-1	TRBV5-4	TGTGCCAGCAGCAGCACCCCCCTGGACAGGCCTGAAGCTTTCTTT	CASSSTPLDRPEAFF
NA	NA	TRBJ2-3	TRBV20-1	TGCAGTGCTAGAGCATTGGTGATCAGCACAGATACGCAGTATTTT	CSARALVISTDTQYF
NA	NA	TRBJ1-1	TRBV5-4	TGTGCCAGCAGCTTATGGGGAAGGGACACTGAAGCTTTCTTT	CASSLWGRDTEAFF
many	NA	TRBJ2-1	TRBV7-9	TGTGCCAGCAGCTTATTGGGGTCTGCGGCCAATGAGCAGTTCTTC	CASSLLGSAANEQFF
few	TRBD1	TRBJ1-5	TRBV7-2	TGTGCCAGCAGCATAGGACAGGGAGGGATCAATCAGCCCCAGCATTTT	CASSIGQGGINQPQHF
NA	NA	TRBJ1-5	TRBV20-1	TGCAGTGCTAGAGATCTGGACAGTCCCGGGGGGCCCCAGCATTTT	CSARDLDSPGGPQHF
few	NA	TRBJ1-5	TRBV5-1	TGCGCCAGCAGCTTGGAGGTCAATCAGCCCCAGCATTTT	CASSLEVNQPQHF
few	TRBD1	TRBJ1-1	TRBV7-2	TGTGCCAGCAGCGACCGGACAGGGCCCGTCGGGTTCTTT	CASSDRTGPVGFF
NA	TRBD2	TRBJ2-7	TRBV7-9	TGTGCCAGCAGCTTTACTAGCGGGGGAGGTTCCCCCTACGAGCAGTACTTC	CASSFTSGGGSPYEQYF
few	TRBD2	TRBJ2-1	TRBV5-4	TGTGCCAGCAGCTTGGCGGGGGGGCCGAGCTCCTACAATGAGCAGTTCTTC	CASSLAGGPSSYNEQFF
many	TRBD2	TRBJ2-1	TRBV7-9	TGTGCCAGCAGCCCCGGGAGGTACAATGAGCAGTTCTTC	CASSPGRYNEQFF
few	NA	TRBJ2-1	TRBV29-1	TGCAGCGTTGGGCGGACTGACTATGAGCAGTTCTTC	CSVGRTDYEQFF
NA	NA	TRBJ1-5	TRBV12-3/TRBV12-4	TGTGCCAGCAGGGAACAGGATAACAATCAGCCCCAGCATTTT	CASREQDNNQPQHF
many	NA	TRBJ1-1	TRBV7-3	TGTGCCAGCAGCTTAACGGGGGAGACAAAGGAAGCTTTCTTT	CASSLTGETKEAFF
few	NA	TRBJ1-6	TRBV25-1	TGTGCCAGCAGTGGGGAGGGGGGCCCACCCCTCCACTTT	CASSGEGGPPLHF
few	NA	TRBJ1-5	TRBV12-3/TRBV12-4	TGTGCCAGCAGTCTCAACAGGTTGGTGAGTCAGCCCCAGCATTTT	CASSLNRLVSQPQHF
many	NA	TRBJ2-1	TRBV28	TGTGCCAGCAGCTCCCCGAAGGCTGTCAGCTCCTACAATGAGCAGTTCTTC	CASSSPKAVSSYNEQFF
many	NA	TRBJ2-1	TRBV5-1	TGCGCCAGCAGCTTGGGTGGAGGGTTCGGGGAGCAGTTCTTC	CASSLGGGFGEQFF
NA	NA	TRBJ2-4	TRBV4-2	TGTGCCAGCAGCCCGCTCGGGGATTCCCAGAGAAAAAACATTCAGTACTTC	CASSPLGDSQRKNIQYF
NA	NA	TRBJ2-5	TRBV19	TGTGCCAGTAGGGGGATCCAAGAGACCCAGTACTTC	CASRGIQETQYF
many	NA	TRBJ1-4	TRBV10-3	TGTGCCATCAGTAAGGGACTTGGAGAAAAACTGTTTTTT	CAISKGLGEKLFF
NA	TRBD2	TRBJ2-1	TRBV20-1	TGCAGTGCTAGAGATCTACAGGGGTCTAGCGGGGATTCCTACAATGAGCAGTTCTTC	CSARDLQGSSGDSYNEQFF
few	NA	TRBJ2-5	TRBV7-2	TGTGCCAGCAGCTTCAACTTGGGACCACCAGGGGAGACCCAGTACTTC	CASSFNLGPPGETQYF
NA	TRBD2	TRBJ2-5	TRBV20-1	TGCAGTGCTAGAGATCCGCGGGGGAACCAAGAGACCCAGTACTTC	CSARDPRGNQETQYF
many	TRBD1	TRBJ2-3	TRBV5-1	TGCGCCAGCAGCTTCACTCATGGACAGGTCATTGGCACAGTCACGCAGTATTTT	CASSFTHGQVIGTVTQYF
many	TRBD2	TRBJ2-3	TRBV5-6	TGTGCCAGCTCTAGACTAGCGGGGGGCGCAGATACGCAGTATTTT	CASSRLAGGADTQYF
NA	NA	TRBJ1-1	TRBV15	TGTGCCACCAGCAGAGAAGGGGTTATAACTGAAGCTTTCTTT	CATSREGVITEAFF
many	NA	TRBJ2-7	TRBV18	TGTGCCAGCTCACCACCCACCTCCTACGAGCAGTACTTC	CASSPPTSYEQYF
few	NA	TRBJ2-3	TRBV12-3/TRBV12-4	TGTGCCAGCAGTCTCAGCCAAATCTCGGATACGCAGTATTTT	CASSLSQISDTQYF
many	TRBD1	TRBJ2-7	TRBV12-3/TRBV12-4	TGTGCCAGCAGACTGACAGGGGGCGACTACGAGCAGTACTTC	CASRLTGGDYEQYF
NA	TRBD1	TRBJ1-5	TRBV6-1	TGTGCCAGCAGTGGGTGGGGGGGACAGAAGAGTCAGCCCCAGCATTTT	CASSGWGGQKSQPQHF
many	NA	TRBJ2-2	TRBV7-2	TGTGCCAGCAGCCGAGGGAAGGCTCGAACCGGGGAGCTGTTTTTT	CASSRGKARTGELFF
NA	TRBD2	TRBJ2-1	TRBV4-2	TGTGCCAGCAGCCAAGTCGCGAGTGGGGTAGCGGGGGCTAGTGGGCAGTTCTTC	CASSQVASGVAGASGQFF
few	TRBD2	TRBJ2-1	TRBV4-1	TGCGCCAGCAGCCAGTGCTGCGGGGGGGCGGGTGAGCAGTTCTTC	CASSQCCGGAGEQFF
few	NA	TRBJ2-1	TRBV7-9	TGTGCCAGCAGCTCTTTCTATGAGCAGTTCTTC	CASSSFYEQFF
few	TRBD1	TRBJ2-5	TRBV5-5	TGTGCCAGCAGCTGGGGACAGGGAGAAAGAGAGACCCAGTACTTC	CASSWGQGERETQYF
few	NA	TRBJ2-7	TRBV6-2/TRBV6-3	TGTGCCAGCAGTTACGGGGGCTCTACCTACGAGCAGTACTTC	CASSYGGSTYEQYF
few	NA	TRBJ2-7	TRBV20-1	TGCAGTGCTCGTGGTTGGGAAGGGTACGAGCAGTACTTC	CSARGWEGYEQYF
many	TRBD1	TRBJ2-4	TRBV12-3/TRBV12-4	TGTGCCAGCAGTTTATTTCAGGGGGTAGCCAAAAACATTCAGTACTTC	CASSLFQGVAKNIQYF
NA	NA	TRBJ1-3	TRBV18	TGTGCCAGCTCACCGATAATTCTCCGGGGCAGCTCTGGAAACACCATATATTTT	CASSPIILRGSSGNTIYF
many	NA	TRBJ1-2	TRBV12-3/TRBV12-4	TGTGCCAGCAGTCCCGGGACCCCGGCTTGGTATGGCTACACCTTC	CASSPGTPAWYGYTF
NA	TRBD1	TRBJ1-2	TRBV2	TGTGCCAGCAGTGAGGGGACAGGATCAAACTATGGCTACACCTTC	CASSEGTGSNYGYTF
many	NA	TRBJ1-2	TRBV18	TGTGCCAGCTCACCAGCACGCCAGAGAAAGCAAACCAACTATGGCTACACCTTC	CASSPARQRKQTNYGYTF
many	NA	TRBJ1-1	TRBV10-3	TGTGCCATCAGTGAGTCCGGGGGGCCGAACACTGAAGCTTTCTTT	CAISESGGPNTEAFF
many	NA	TRBJ2-5	TRBV2	TGTGCCAGCACTGAGGGGGGGGCCCAGAGGGAGACCCAGTACTTC	CASTEGGAQRETQYF
many	TRBD2	TRBJ2-2	TRBV7-6	TGTGCCAGCAGCTTACGTTCTAGCGGGGGCCCGAACACCGGGGAGCTGTTTTTT	CASSLRSSGGPNTGELFF
many	NA	TRBJ2-3	TRBV5-1	TGCGCCAGCAGCCCGGGACGGAAAGATACGCAGTATTTT	CASSPGRKDTQYF
NA	TRBD1	TRBJ1-2	TRBV2	TGTGCCAGCCATGGGCAGGGGGAAAACTATGGCTACACCTTC	CASHGQGENYGYTF
few	NA	TRBJ1-2	TRBV12-3/TRBV12-4	TGTGCCAGCAGTTTAATTTCGAACTATGGCTACACCTTC	CASSLISNYGYTF
many	NA	TRBJ2-1	TRBV29-1	TGCAGCGTTGAAGTCGAGGACACCAATGAGCAGTTCTTC	CSVEVEDTNEQFF